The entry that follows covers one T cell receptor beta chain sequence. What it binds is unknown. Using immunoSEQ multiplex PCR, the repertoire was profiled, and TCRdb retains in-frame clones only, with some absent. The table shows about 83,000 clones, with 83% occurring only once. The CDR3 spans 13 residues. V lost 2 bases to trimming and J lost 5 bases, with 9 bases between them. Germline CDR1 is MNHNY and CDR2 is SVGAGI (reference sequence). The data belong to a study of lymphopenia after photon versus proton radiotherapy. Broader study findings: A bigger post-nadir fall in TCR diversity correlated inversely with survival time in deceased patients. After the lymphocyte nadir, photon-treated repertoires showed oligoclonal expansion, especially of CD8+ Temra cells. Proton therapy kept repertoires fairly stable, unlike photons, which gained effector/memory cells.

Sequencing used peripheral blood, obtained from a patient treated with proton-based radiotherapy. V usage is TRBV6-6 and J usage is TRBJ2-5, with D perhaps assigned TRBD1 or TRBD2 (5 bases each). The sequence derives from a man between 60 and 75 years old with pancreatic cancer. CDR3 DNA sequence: TGTGCCAGCAGTTACCAGGGAGCGGAGACCCAGTACTTC. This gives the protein CASSYQGAETQYF.